What follows are 19 T cell receptor beta chains derived from one specimen sequenced in a study of T cell responses to AZD1222 COVID-19 vaccine. Data came from immunoSEQ multiplex PCR; TCRdb stores just in-frame clones and leaves some out. The data hold some 130,000 clones, with about 90% observed a single time. The material sequenced was peripheral blood, taken on day 0 of AZD1222 vaccination. The receptors were sampled from an adult in good health.

The chain is built from TRBV21-1 and TRBJ1-1. TRBV21-1 is noted as a pseudogene. This CDR3 is built from 15 residues. The DNA of the CDR3 is TGTGCCAGCAGCAAAGAAAGCATACCGCGGCATGAAGCTTTCTTT. Its translation: CASSKESIPRHEAFF.

The count of this clone is one. V gene TRBV4-1 combines with J gene TRBJ2-2; the D gene is possibly TRBD2 (5 bases). CDR1 MGHRA and CDR2 YSYEKL come from the germline V gene. The length of the CDR3 is 17 residues. The V and J ends lost 4 bases and 2 bases respectively, with 17 bases between them. In DNA, the CDR3 is TGCGCCAGCAGCCCCAGAGCCGGGGAAAAAAACACCGGGGAGCTGTTTTTT. Its translation: CASSPRAGEKNTGELFF.

This sequence joins TRBV6-2 or TRBV6-3 and TRBJ2-5, with D possibly matching TRBD1 (6 bases). CDR3 length: 13 residues. Between the trimmed V and J ends, which lost 5 bases and 5 bases, there was a span of 12 bases. Looked up from germline, CDR1 is MNHEY and CDR2 is SVGEGT. CDR3 nucleotides: TGTGCCAGCAGTAGACAGGAATCGGAGACCCAGTACTTC. It translates to CASSRQESETQYF.

The V and J genes are TRBV5-4 and TRBJ2-1, with TRBD2 matching over 8 bases. The CDR3 has 16 amino acids. Germline assignment: CDR1 SGHNT and CDR2 YYREEE (reference sequence). V trimming: 4 bases; J trimming: 9 bases; junction bases outside the gene matches: 15. The CDR3 DNA follows: TGTGCCAGCAGCCTGGATCCAGCGGGAGAGCTCAGTGAGCAGTTCTTC. Protein: CASSLDPAGELSEQFF.

V is TRBV7-9 and J is TRBJ1-1; D uncertain. The V end was cut by 3 bases, the J end by 3 bases, with 8 bases between. From germline, CDR1 is SEHNR and CDR2 FQNEAQ (reference sequence). The CDR3 has 13 residues. The CDR3 DNA reads TGTGCCAGCAGCTTTCTCATAGACACTGAAGCTTTCTTT. Protein product: CASSFLIDTEAFF.

The V and J genes are TRBV29-1 and TRBJ1-4; 9 bases are a match to TRBD1. This CDR3 is 13 amino acids long. Germline CDR1 and CDR2: SQVTM and ANQGSEA. The V gene end was trimmed by 3 bases and the J gene end by 4 bases; junction bases not matched to a gene: 0. The CDR3 DNA reads TGCAGCGTTGAGGGACAGGGTAATGAAAAACTGTTTTTT. Its protein is CSVEGQGNEKLFF.

The V call is TRBV5-6, the J call TRBJ1-5; tentative D call: TRBD1 (6 bases). Germline V CDR1 and CDR2: SGHDT, YYEEEE. Trimming cost V 4 bases and J 7 bases, with 18 bases left between them. This CDR3 contains 15 residues. The CDR3 DNA reads as TGTGCCAGCAGCCCCACAGGGACCCCGGGGCAGCCCCAGCATTTT. Its protein product is CASSPTGTPGQPQHF. Combining the CDR3 with reference TRBV5-6 and TRBJ1-5 gives the whole variable domain DAGVTQSPTHLIKTRGQQVTLRCSPKSGHDTVSWYQQALGQGPQFIFQYYEEEERQRGNFPDRFSGHQFPNYSSELNVNALLLGDSALYLCASSPTGTPGQPQHFGDGTRLSIL.

The V and J genes are TRBV27 and TRBJ1-5; weak D call: TRBD1 (5 bases). Germline assignment: CDR1 MNHEY and CDR2 SMNVEV (reference sequence). CDR3 length: 13 residues. V lost 5 bases, J lost 6 bases, and 11 bases lay in between. The CDR3 spells CASSRTLGQPQHF. The CDR3 DNA sequence: TGTGCCAGCAGTCGGACATTGGGTCAGCCCCAGCATTTT.

The chain employs TRBV7-8 and TRBJ1-5; possibly TRBD1 for D (5 bases). The CDR3 has 13 amino acids. CDR1 is SGHVS and CDR2 is FQNEAQ in the germline V gene. V was shortened by 5 bases and J by 6 bases, with 11 bases between the two germline ends. This chain's CDR3 is CASSPGWGQPQHF. The CDR3 DNA reads TGTGCCAGCAGCCCAGGGTGGGGTCAGCCCCAGCATTTT.

This rearrangement joins TRBV24-1 to TRBJ1-2, with D perhaps TRBD1 (5 bases). Per the germline V gene, CDR1 is KGHDR and CDR2 is SFDVKD. The CDR3 runs 14 residues. Trimming cost V 6 bases and J 7 bases, with 17 bases left between them. In nucleotides, the CDR3 is TGTGCCACCAGTCCAGGACACATTTGGTCTGGCTACACCTTC. Its protein product is CATSPGHIWSGYTF.

This clone turned up a few times. V usage is TRBV4-3 and J usage is TRBJ1-1, with TRBD1 matching over 7 bases. The CDR3 runs 14 residues. The J segment lost 3 bases and the V segment lost 3 bases, leaving 4 bases of the junction unmatched. Germline CDR1 and CDR2: LGHNA and YSLEER. In DNA, the CDR3 is TGCGCCAGCAGCCAGACCAGGGGGGACACTGAAGCTTTCTTT. This translates into CASSQTRGDTEAFF.

This chain links TRBV29-1 with TRBJ2-1, with TRBD2 identical over 12 bases. Germline V gene sequence: CDR1 SQVTM, CDR2 ANQGSEA. V gave up 4 bases and J gave up 7 bases; unmatched junction bases: 8. CDR3 length equals 15 residues. The DNA of the CDR3 is TGCAGCGTTGGGCCCGCTAGCGGGGGGGTGAATGAGCAGTTCTTC. Its translation is CSVGPASGGVNEQFF.

This chain connects TRBV27 to TRBJ2-3, with 7 bases that match TRBD2. V lost 3 bases, J lost 7 bases, and 7 bases stayed unmatched. Germline assignment: CDR1 MNHEY and CDR2 SMNVEV (reference sequence). CDR3 length: 14 residues. CDR3 sequence (DNA): TGTGCCAGCAGTTTGTTGCGGGAGAGTTATACGCAGTATTTT. Translation gives CASSLLRESYTQYF.

The chain is built from TRBV29-1 and TRBJ1-1; D remains unclear. Germline loops: CDR1 SQVTM, CDR2 ANQGSEA. V lost 5 bases to trimming and J lost 0 bases, with 7 bases between them. The CDR3 extends over 12 amino acids. CDR3 loop: CSVNTMNTEAFF. The CDR3 DNA sequence: TGCAGCGTTAATACTATGAACACTGAAGCTTTCTTT. Combining the CDR3 with reference TRBV29-1 and TRBJ1-1 gives the whole variable domain SAVISQKPSRDICQRGTSLTIQCQVDSQVTMMFWYRQQPGQSLTLIATANQGSEATYESGFVIDKFPISRPNLTFSTLTVSNMSPEDSSIYLCSVNTMNTEAFFGQGTRLTVV.

The genes are TRBV29-1 and TRBJ1-2; 7 positions agree with TRBD1. V dropped 4 bases and J dropped 5; count of bases not matched to a gene: 7. CDR3 length equals 13 residues. The germline gives CDR1 SQVTM, CDR2 ANQGSEA. The CDR3 bases are TGCAGCGTTGGGACAGGAGACTCTTATGGCTACACCTTC. Translation gives CSVGTGDSYGYTF.

V usage is TRBV24-1 and J usage is TRBJ1-5, with D unresolved. The CDR3 consists of 11 residues. CDR1 and CDR2 (germline): KGHDR, SFDVKD. The V end lost 5 bases, the J end lost 6 bases, and 4 bases lay between the germline ends. Written as DNA, the CDR3 is TGTGCCACCAGTGTCGGTCAGCCCCAGCATTTT. This gives the protein CATSVGQPQHF.

J is TRBJ2-7 and V is TRBV28; 10 bases agree with TRBD1. V lost 3 bases and J lost 2; bases outside the gene matches: 4. The CDR3 has 15 residues. Germline lookup yields CDR1 MDHEN and CDR2 SYDVKM. The CDR3 bases are TGTGCCAGCAGTTTTATGGGACAGGGGCCCTACGAGCAGTACTTC. As protein: CASSFMGQGPYEQYF.

In its sample, this clone was seen once. The rearrangement joins TRBV19 to TRBJ1-5, with 7 bases identical to TRBD1. The CDR3 consists of 15 residues. The J segment lost 4 bases and the V segment lost 6 bases, leaving 9 bases of the junction unmatched. Germline V CDR1 and CDR2: LNHDA, SQIVND (reference sequence). The CDR3 here is CASRLQGIGNQPQHF. The CDR3 DNA reads as TGTGCCAGTAGGTTACAGGGGATCGGAAATCAGCCCCAGCATTTT.

The chain joins TRBV27 to TRBJ1-1; the match to TRBD1 covers 7 bases. V dropped 3 bases and J dropped 4; count of bases not matched to a gene: 2. Per germline, CDR1 MNHEY and CDR2 SMNVEV (reference sequence). The CDR3 is made up of 13 amino acids. CDR3 DNA sequence: TGTGCCAGCAGTTTTTCAGGGGGCACTGAAGCTTTCTTT. This translates into CASSFSGGTEAFF.